What follows is one T cell receptor beta chain and its context. Its matching antigen is unknown. TCRdb re-derived calls from the reads in MiXCR, one entry per CDR3 protein. The sample lists about 160,000 distinct CDR3 sequences; about 20% were seen once. This record belongs to a study of T cell repertoires in cytomegalovirus infection. Overall study context: Carrying CMV and the relevant HLA type showed in public TCR beta signatures.

The CDR3 length is 13 residues. Germline V gene sequence: CDR1 MNHEY, CDR2 SVGEGT. J gave up 2 bases and V 4 bases, and 2 bases lay outside the gene matches. The sequence was collected from a human donor in good health (CMV status not recorded). Some clones in this sample may be carry-over from other donors' samples. This chain links TRBV6-2 or TRBV6-3 with TRBJ2-7, with TRBD1 matching over 7 bases. The specimen comprised CD8+ T cells from cultured PBMCs, sampled from culture after CMV antigen stimulation. The CDR3 nucleotides are TGTGCCAGCAGTTGGGACAGACCCTACGAGCAGTACTTC. Translation gives CASSWDRPYEQYF.